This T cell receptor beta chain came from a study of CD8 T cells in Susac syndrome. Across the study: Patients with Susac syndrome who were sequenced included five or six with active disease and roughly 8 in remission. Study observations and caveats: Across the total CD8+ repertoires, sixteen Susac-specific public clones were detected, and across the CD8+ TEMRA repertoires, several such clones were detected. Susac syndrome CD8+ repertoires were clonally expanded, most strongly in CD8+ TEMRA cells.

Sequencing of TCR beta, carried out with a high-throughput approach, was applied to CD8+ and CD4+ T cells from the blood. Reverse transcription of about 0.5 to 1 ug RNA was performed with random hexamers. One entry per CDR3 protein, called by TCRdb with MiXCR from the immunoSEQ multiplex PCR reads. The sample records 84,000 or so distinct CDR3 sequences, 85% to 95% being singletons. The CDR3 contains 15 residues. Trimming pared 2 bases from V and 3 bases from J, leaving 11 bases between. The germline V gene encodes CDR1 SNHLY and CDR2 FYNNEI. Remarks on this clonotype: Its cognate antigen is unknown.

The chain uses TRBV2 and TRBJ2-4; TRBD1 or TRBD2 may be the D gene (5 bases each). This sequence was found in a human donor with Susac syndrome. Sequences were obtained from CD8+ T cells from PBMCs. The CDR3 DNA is TGTGCCAGCAGTGAATCGGGGCTCGACAAAAACATTCAGTACTTC. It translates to CASSESGLDKNIQYF.